Presented here are 27 T cell receptor beta chains from one specimen sequenced in a study of blood T cell repertoires in COVID-19. Some clones are missing from TCRdb's copy, which holds only in-frame ones; the method was immunoSEQ multiplex PCR. The profile shows 200,000 to 300,000 clones, around 88% of them singletons. Sequencing used peripheral blood. The receptors were sampled from a woman in her thirties who had recovered from COVID-19.

J is TRBJ2-7 and V is TRBV7-2; the D is unclear. Germline V gene data show CDR1 as SGHTA and CDR2 as FQGNSA. The CDR3 covers 15 residues. The ends were cut back, 2 bases at V and 0 bases at J, with 11 bases in the middle. The CDR3 region is CASSLSRESSYEQYF. The CDR3 DNA reads TGTGCCAGCAGCTTAAGTAGAGAGAGCTCCTACGAGCAGTACTTC.

The chain employs TRBV19 and TRBJ1-1, with D perhaps TRBD1 (6 bases). V gave up 1 base and J gave up 2 bases, with 11 bases separating them. This CDR3 comprises 15 residues. CDR1 and CDR2 (germline): LNHDA, SQIVND (reference sequence). DNA for the CDR3: TGTGCCAGTAGTATAGTAGGGGGACAAAACACTGAAGCTTTCTTT. This sequence encodes CASSIVGGQNTEAFF.

This sequence joins TRBV6-4 and TRBJ2-3, with 10 bases aligning to TRBD2. The CDR3 is 16 residues long. V shed 3 bases, J shed 6 bases, and the junction held 9 bases outside the gene matches. Germline CDR1 is MRHNA and CDR2 is SNTAGT. CDR3 residues: CASSEGSGGASDTQYF. As DNA, the CDR3 is TGTGCCAGCAGTGAAGGAAGCGGGGGGGCCTCGGATACGCAGTATTTT.

V gene TRBV18 combines with J gene TRBJ1-1; 9 positions match TRBD1. The germline gives CDR1 KGHSH, CDR2 LQKENI. The CDR3 extends over 14 amino acids. J was trimmed by 7 bases and V by 0 bases; bases with no gene match: 3. As DNA, the CDR3 is TGTGCCAGCTCACCACCCGGGACAGGGAGTGAAGCTTTCTTT. It encodes CASSPPGTGSEAFF.

The chain links TRBV5-6 to TRBJ2-5; a weak D match, TRBD1 (6 bases). V lost 2 bases and J 5 bases, leaving 19 bases between the germline ends. This CDR3 is 16 amino acids long. Germline loops: CDR1 SGHDT, CDR2 YYEEEE. CDR3 amino acids: CASSLRYRVTWETQYF. In DNA, the CDR3 is TGTGCCAGCAGCTTAAGATACAGGGTGACCTGGGAGACCCAGTACTTC.

The rearrangement joins TRBV5-1 to TRBJ1-6; 10 nucleotides match TRBD1. Germline loops: CDR1 SGHRS, CDR2 YFSETQ. With 4 bases clipped from V and 14 bases from J, the junction kept 12 bases outside the gene matches. The CDR3 is 15 residues long. The CDR3: CASSHEGTGDPTLHF. Written as DNA, the CDR3 is TGCGCCAGCAGCCACGAGGGGACAGGGGACCCCACCCTCCACTTT.

The V gene is TRBV11-2, the J gene TRBJ1-5, with 10 bases lining up with TRBD1. The CDR3 has 15 residues. Germline V gene data show CDR1 as SGHAT and CDR2 as FQNNGV. V shed 5 bases, J shed 2 bases, and the junction held 3 bases outside the gene matches. The CDR3 DNA reads as TGTGCCAGCAGCCAAGGGACAGGGGGCAATCAGCCCCAGCATTTT. This translates into CASSQGTGGNQPQHF.

The chain combines TRBV29-1 with TRBJ1-2; possibly TRBD1 for D (6 bases). Looked up from germline, CDR1 is SQVTM and CDR2 is ANQGSEA. Between the trimmed V and J ends, which lost 4 bases and 4 bases, there was a span of 13 bases. CDR3 length equals 13 residues. Written as DNA, the CDR3 is TGCAGCGTTGGACTCGGGGGGGCCTATGGCTACACCTTC. It is translated as CSVGLGGAYGYTF.

The chain joins TRBV6-5 to TRBJ1-6, with 7 bases lining up with TRBD1. The CDR3 spans 15 residues. The trim removed 2 bases at V and 8 bases at J, leaving 6 bases unmatched. Germline CDR1 and CDR2: MNHEY and SVGAGI. The CDR3 DNA is TGTGCCAGCAGTTACGAGGGGGCGTCAGATTCACCCCTCCACTTT. Translated: CASSYEGASDSPLHF.

V and J are TRBV30 and TRBJ2-3; 7 nucleotides agree with TRBD2. V lost 4 bases and J lost 0; bases outside the gene matches: 7. In germline, CDR1 is GTSNPN, CDR2 SVGIG (reference sequence). The CDR3 is 15 residues long. The CDR3 DNA reads TGTGCCTGGATCCCGGCCGGGGGGAGCACAGATACGCAGTATTTT. Its translation is CAWIPAGGSTDTQYF.

This chain joins TRBV14 and TRBJ2-1; 9 bases are a match to TRBD1. The germline V gene has CDR1 SGHDN and CDR2 FVKESK. V dropped 3 bases and J dropped 6; count of bases not matched to a gene: 9. The CDR3 contains 16 residues. The DNA for the CDR3 is TGTGCCAGCAGCCAGATCCCCGGGACAGGGTCCAATGAGCAGTTCTTC. Translating it yields CASSQIPGTGSNEQFF.

The CDR3 loop reads CASSYGEGGEQFF. CDR3 DNA sequence: TGTGCCAGCAGTTATGGTGAAGGGGGTGAGCAGTTCTTC. The gene calls are TRBV6-5 and TRBJ2-1, with D possibly being TRBD1 (6 bases). This CDR3 has 13 amino acids. Germline V lookup: CDR1 MNHEY, CDR2 SVGAGI. Trimming pared 3 bases from V and 9 bases from J, leaving 12 bases between.

The chain is built from TRBV7-8 and TRBJ1-2, with 11 bases lining up with TRBD1. Per the germline V gene, CDR1 is SGHVS and CDR2 is FQNEAQ. The CDR3 is made up of 15 amino acids. V lost 4 bases to trimming and J lost 8 bases; unmatched junction nucleotides: 9. CDR3 residues: CASSYRGQGAGGYTF. Written as DNA, the CDR3 is TGTGCCAGCAGCTACCGAGGACAGGGGGCAGGGGGCTACACCTTC.

The genes are TRBV7-3 and TRBJ2-3, with D perhaps TRBD2 (7 bases). CDR3 length equals 14 residues. The V and J ends lost 2 bases and 4 bases respectively, with 10 bases between them. Germline assignment: CDR1 SGHTA and CDR2 FQGTGA. The CDR3 DNA reads TGTGCCAGCAGCTTAGCGGGGGCCCCAGATACGCAGTATTTT. Residues: CASSLAGAPDTQYF.

The chain recombines TRBV7-9 with TRBJ2-2, with a possible D match to TRBD1 (5 bases). V lost 5 bases and J 6 bases, leaving 16 bases between the germline ends. Germline V lookup: CDR1 SEHNR, CDR2 FQNEAQ (reference sequence). This CDR3 comprises 15 residues. For the CDR3, the DNA is TGTGCCAGCAGCCCCCAGGGTATCGACGCCGGGGAGCTGTTTTTT. Translating it yields CASSPQGIDAGELFF.

The rearrangement joins TRBV23-1 to TRBJ1-1, with 10 bases lining up with TRBD1. TRBV23-1 qualifies as an ORF whose function is uncertain. The trim removed 0 bases at V and 5 bases at J, leaving 12 bases unmatched. The CDR3 runs to 18 residues. The CDR3 bases are TGCGCCAGCAGTCAATCCCGGACAGGGGGACGTTTGAGGACTGAAGCTTTCTTT. Residues: CASSQSRTGGRLRTEAFF.

The gene calls are TRBV5-4 and TRBJ2-5; 13 bases map to TRBD2. The trim removed 3 bases at V and 9 bases at J, leaving 11 bases unmatched. The germline CDR1 and CDR2 sequences are SGHNT and YYREEE (reference sequence). The CDR3 runs to 16 residues. CDR3 in DNA: TGTGCCAGCAGCTCGGGACTAGCGGGGCGAGAAGGGGCCCAGTACTTC. It yields the protein CASSSGLAGREGAQYF.

This clone has a single count. A junction end diverges from the germline sequence, so it may reflect a read error. The chain links TRBV19 to TRBJ1-1; perhaps TRBD1 as D (6 bases). The CDR3 is 14 amino acids. Germline V CDR1 and CDR2: LNHDA, SQIVND (reference sequence). CDR3 residues: CASSPTGYSTEAFF. Here the CDR3 DNA reads TGTGCTAGTAGTCCAACAGGGTACAGCACTGAAGCTTTCTTT.

The rearrangement uses TRBV4-1 and TRBJ2-1; 8 bases line up with TRBD1. Germline V gives CDR1 MGHRA, CDR2 YSYEKL. After removal of 2 bases from V and 3 bases from J, the junction contained 3 bases not matched to a gene. There are 15 residues in the CDR3. The CDR3 DNA follows: TGCGCCAGCAGCCAAACAGGGGGTATCTACAATGAGCAGTTCTTC. It yields the protein CASSQTGGIYNEQFF.

This rearrangement joins TRBV5-1 to TRBJ1-1, with TRBD1 as a possible D gene (5 bases). Germline CDR1 and CDR2: SGHRS and YFSETQ. Trimming removed 0 bases at V and 1 base at J, with 10 bases between. The length of the CDR3 is 15 residues. The CDR3 nucleotides read TGCGCCAGCAGCTTGGAAGCAGGGAAGAACACTGAAGCTTTCTTT. Translation: CASSLEAGKNTEAFF.

V and J are TRBV7-2 and TRBJ1-1, with TRBD1 identical over 8 bases. V lost 5 bases and J lost 4; bases outside the gene matches: 3. Per germline, CDR1 SGHTA and CDR2 FQGNSA. The CDR3 spans 13 residues. CDR3 coding DNA: TGTGCCAGCAGCAAGACAGGGGTCACTGAAGCTTTCTTT. Amino acid sequence: CASSKTGVTEAFF.

V is TRBV5-4 and J is TRBJ2-1, with D tentatively TRBD2 (5 bases). V lost 6 bases, J lost 2 bases, and 12 bases lay in between. Germline CDR1 reads SGHNT; CDR2 reads YYREEE (reference sequence). The CDR3 is 14 amino acids. CDR3 protein: CASKRSGPYNEQFF. For the CDR3, the DNA is TGTGCCAGCAAGCGGTCCGGTCCCTACAATGAGCAGTTCTTC.

This chain links TRBV25-1 with TRBJ1-1; TRBD1 is a possible D gene (5 bases). Germline lookup yields CDR1 MGHDK and CDR2 SYGVNS. CDR3 size: 15 residues. The V end was cut by 4 bases, the J end by 1 base, with 13 bases between. CDR3 in amino acids: CASSGFQGQNTEAFF. For the CDR3, the DNA is TGTGCCAGCAGTGGATTTCAGGGCCAGAACACTGAAGCTTTCTTT.

The chain couples TRBV2 to TRBJ2-5, with 8 bases aligning to TRBD2. The CDR3 has 16 residues. Germline loops: CDR1 SNHLY, CDR2 FYNNEI. The V and J ends lost 7 bases and 7 bases, in that order; junction bases with no gene match: 17. The CDR3 loop reads CASTPWAGTSARTQYF. The DNA for the CDR3 is TGTGCCAGCACTCCATGGGCCGGGACTAGTGCCAGGACCCAGTACTTC. Full variable domain (missing parts from reference TRBV2 and TRBJ2-5): EPEVTQTPSHQVTQMGQEVILRCVPISNHLYFYWYRQILGQKVEFLVSFYNNEISEKSEIFDDQFSVERPDGSNFTLKIRSTKLEDSAMYFCASTPWAGTSARTQYFGPGTRLLVL.

This sequence joins TRBV20-1 and TRBJ2-1, with 10 nucleotides matching TRBD2. Germline V gene sequence: CDR1 DFQATT, CDR2 SNEGSKA (reference sequence). V was pared by 3 bases and J by 7 bases, with 6 bases of the junction left unmatched. The CDR3 consists of 14 residues. CDR3 sequence: CSASRSSGGNEQFF. The CDR3 region has the DNA TGCAGTGCTAGTAGATCTAGCGGGGGAAATGAGCAGTTCTTC.

V gene TRBV6-5 combines with J gene TRBJ1-3, with D uncertain. Germline-derived CDR1 and CDR2 are MNHEY and SVGAGI. This CDR3 contains 13 residues. V shed 8 bases and J shed 0 bases, with 8 bases lying between them. Written as DNA, the CDR3 is TGTGCCAGCTCACCTAACTCTGGAAACACCATATATTTT. This encodes CASSPNSGNTIYF.

This clone was recorded a few times. The genes are TRBV27 and TRBJ2-2; TRBD1 might be the D (5 bases). The CDR3 is made up of 16 amino acids. Germline CDR1 reads MNHEY; CDR2 reads SMNVEV (reference sequence). The germline V and J ends were trimmed by 7 bases and 3 bases, with 18 bases remaining between them. Here the CDR3 reads CASKFVTATYTGELFF. CDR3 bases: TGTGCCAGCAAATTTGTGACAGCGACTTACACCGGGGAGCTGTTTTTT.